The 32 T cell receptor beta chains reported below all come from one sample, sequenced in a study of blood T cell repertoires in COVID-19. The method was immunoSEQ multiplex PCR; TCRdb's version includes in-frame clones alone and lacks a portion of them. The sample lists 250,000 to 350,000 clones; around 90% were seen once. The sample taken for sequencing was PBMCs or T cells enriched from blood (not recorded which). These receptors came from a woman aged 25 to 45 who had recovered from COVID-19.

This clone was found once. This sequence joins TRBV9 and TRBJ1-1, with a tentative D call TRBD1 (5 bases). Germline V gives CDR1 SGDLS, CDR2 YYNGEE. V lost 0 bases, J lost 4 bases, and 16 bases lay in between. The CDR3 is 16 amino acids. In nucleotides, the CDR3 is TGTGCCAGCAGCGTAGGGGGGAGACGGCGGGGCACTGAAGCTTTCTTT. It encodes CASSVGGRRRGTEAFF. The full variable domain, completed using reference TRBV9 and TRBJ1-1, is DSGVTQTPKHLITATGQRVTLRCSPRSGDLSVYWYQQSLDQGLQFLIQYYNGEERAKGNILERFSAQQFPDLHSELNLSSLELGDSALYFCASSVGGRRRGTEAFFGQGTRLTVV.

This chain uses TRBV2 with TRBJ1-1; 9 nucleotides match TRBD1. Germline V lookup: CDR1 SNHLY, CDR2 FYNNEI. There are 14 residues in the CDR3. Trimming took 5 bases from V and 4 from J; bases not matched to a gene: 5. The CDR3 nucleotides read TGTGCCAGCAGTAGACAGGGGGAGAGCACTGAAGCTTTCTTT. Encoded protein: CASSRQGESTEAFF. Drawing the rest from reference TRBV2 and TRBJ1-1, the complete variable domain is EPEVTQTPSHQVTQMGQEVILRCVPISNHLYFYWYRQILGQKVEFLVSFYNNEISEKSEIFDDQFSVERPDGSNFTLKIRSTKLEDSAMYFCASSRQGESTEAFFGQGTRLTVV.

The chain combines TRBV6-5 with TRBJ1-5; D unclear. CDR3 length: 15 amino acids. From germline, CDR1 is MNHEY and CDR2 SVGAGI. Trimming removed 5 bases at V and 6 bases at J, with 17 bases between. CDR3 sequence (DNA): TGTGCCAGCAGTCCGACCCAATTAGCGGGTCAGCCCCAGCATTTT. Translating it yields CASSPTQLAGQPQHF.

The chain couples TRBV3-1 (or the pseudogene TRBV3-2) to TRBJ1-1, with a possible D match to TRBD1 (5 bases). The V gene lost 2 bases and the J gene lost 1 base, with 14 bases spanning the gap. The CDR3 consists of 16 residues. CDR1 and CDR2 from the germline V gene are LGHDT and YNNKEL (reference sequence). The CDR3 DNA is TGTGCCAGCAGCCAACCAAAAACAGGTCCGAACACTGAAGCTTTCTTT. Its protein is CASSQPKTGPNTEAFF.

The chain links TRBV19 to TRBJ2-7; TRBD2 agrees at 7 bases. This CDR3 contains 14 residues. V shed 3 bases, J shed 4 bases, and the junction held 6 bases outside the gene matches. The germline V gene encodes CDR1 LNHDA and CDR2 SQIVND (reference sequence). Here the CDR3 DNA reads TGTGCCAGTAGTATTTCCGGGAGGAGGTACGAGCAGTACTTC. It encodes CASSISGRRYEQYF.

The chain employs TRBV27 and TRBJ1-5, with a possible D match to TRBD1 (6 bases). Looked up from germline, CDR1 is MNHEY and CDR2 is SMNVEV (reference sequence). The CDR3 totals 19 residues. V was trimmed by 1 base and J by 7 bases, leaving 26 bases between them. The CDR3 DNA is TGTGCCAGCAGTTTATTAGCGATACGGACAGACAAAAGTGTACAGCCCCAGCATTTT. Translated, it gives CASSLLAIRTDKSVQPQHF.

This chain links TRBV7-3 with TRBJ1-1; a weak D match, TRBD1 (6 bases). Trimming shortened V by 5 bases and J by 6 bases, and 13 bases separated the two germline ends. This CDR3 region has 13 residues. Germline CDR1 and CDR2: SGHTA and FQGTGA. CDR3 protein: CASSGSGVSEAFF. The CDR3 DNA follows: TGTGCCAGCAGCGGATCAGGGGTCTCTGAAGCTTTCTTT.

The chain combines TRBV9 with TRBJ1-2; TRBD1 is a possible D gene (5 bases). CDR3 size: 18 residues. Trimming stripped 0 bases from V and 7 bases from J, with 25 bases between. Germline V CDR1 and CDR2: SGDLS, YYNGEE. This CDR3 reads CASSVAAGGGKKIRGYTF. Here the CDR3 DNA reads TGTGCCAGCAGCGTAGCTGCGGGGGGAGGCAAAAAAATTCGTGGCTACACCTTC.

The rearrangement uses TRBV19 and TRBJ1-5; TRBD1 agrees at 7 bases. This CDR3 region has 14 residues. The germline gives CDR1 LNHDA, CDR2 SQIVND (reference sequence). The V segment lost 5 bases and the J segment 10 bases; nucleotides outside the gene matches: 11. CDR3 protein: CASSFDRAPSPQHF. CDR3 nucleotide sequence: TGTGCCAGTAGTTTCGACAGGGCCCCTAGTCCCCAGCATTTT.

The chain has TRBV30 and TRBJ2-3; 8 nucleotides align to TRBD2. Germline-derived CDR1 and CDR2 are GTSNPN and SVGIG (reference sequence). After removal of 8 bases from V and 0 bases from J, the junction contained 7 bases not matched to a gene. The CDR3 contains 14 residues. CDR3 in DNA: TGTGCCGCCTCGGGGGGGACTAGCACAGATACGCAGTATTTT. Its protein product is CAASGGTSTDTQYF.

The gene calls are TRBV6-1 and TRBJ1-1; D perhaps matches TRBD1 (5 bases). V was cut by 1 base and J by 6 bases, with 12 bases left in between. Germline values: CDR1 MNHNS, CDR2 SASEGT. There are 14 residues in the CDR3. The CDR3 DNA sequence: TGTGCCAGCAGTGAAGGGGAGGGGTCAGCTGAAGCTTTCTTT. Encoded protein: CASSEGEGSAEAFF.

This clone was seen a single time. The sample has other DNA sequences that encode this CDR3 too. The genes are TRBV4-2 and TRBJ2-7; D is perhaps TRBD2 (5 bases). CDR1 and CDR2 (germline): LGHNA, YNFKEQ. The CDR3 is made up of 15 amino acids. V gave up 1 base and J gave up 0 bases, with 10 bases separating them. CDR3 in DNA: TGTGCCAGCAGCCAAGTCGACTACCTCTCCTACGAGCAGTACTTC. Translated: CASSQVDYLSYEQYF.

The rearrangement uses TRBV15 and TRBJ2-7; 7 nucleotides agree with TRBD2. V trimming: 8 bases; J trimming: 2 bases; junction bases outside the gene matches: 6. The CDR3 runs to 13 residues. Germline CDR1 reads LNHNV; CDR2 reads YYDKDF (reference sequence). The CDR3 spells CATSGGLTYEQYF. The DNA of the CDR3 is TGTGCCACCTCGGGGGGACTTACCTACGAGCAGTACTTC.

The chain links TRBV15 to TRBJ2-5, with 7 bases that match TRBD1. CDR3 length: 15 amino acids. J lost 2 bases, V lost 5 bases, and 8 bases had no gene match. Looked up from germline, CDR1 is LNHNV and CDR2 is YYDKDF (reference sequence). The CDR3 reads CATSGRDRGQETQYF. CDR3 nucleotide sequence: TGTGCCACCAGCGGCCGGGACAGAGGGCAAGAGACCCAGTACTTC.

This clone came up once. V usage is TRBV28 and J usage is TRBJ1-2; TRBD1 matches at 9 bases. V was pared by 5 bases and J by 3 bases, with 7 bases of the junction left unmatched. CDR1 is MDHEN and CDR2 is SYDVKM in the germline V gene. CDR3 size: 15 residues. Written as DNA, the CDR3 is TGTGCCAGCAGTATAGGACAGGGGCAGTACTATGGCTACACCTTC. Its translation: CASSIGQGQYYGYTF.

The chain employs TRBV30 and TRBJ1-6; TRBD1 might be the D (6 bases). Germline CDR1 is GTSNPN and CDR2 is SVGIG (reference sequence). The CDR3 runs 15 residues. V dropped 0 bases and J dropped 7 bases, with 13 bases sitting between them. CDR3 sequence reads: CAWSVWQGLNSPLHF. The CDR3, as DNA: TGTGCCTGGAGTGTGTGGCAGGGGCTCAATTCACCCCTCCACTTT.

The DNA for the CDR3 is TGTGCCACCAGTGACCCCGGGACAGGGGGCGACGAGCAGTACTTC. It codes for CATSDPGTGGDEQYF. The chain carries TRBV24-1 and TRBJ2-7, with TRBD1 matching 12 bases. The length of the CDR3 is 15 residues. V lost 4 bases, J lost 5 bases, and 5 bases stayed unmatched. The germline CDR1 and CDR2 sequences are KGHDR and SFDVKD.

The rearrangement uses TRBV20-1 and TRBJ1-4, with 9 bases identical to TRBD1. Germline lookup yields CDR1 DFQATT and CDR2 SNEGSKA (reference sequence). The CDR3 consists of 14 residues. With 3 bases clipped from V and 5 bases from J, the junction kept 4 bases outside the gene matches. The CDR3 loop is CSASRTGVNEKLFF. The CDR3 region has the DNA TGCAGTGCTAGTCGGACAGGGGTAAATGAAAAACTGTTTTTT.

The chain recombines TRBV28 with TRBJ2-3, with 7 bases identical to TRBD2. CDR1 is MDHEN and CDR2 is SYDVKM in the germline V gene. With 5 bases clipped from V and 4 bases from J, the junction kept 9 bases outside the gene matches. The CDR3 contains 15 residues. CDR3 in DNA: TGTGCCAGCAGTGGGGGGGAGTTTTTGGCAGATACGCAGTATTTT. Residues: CASSGGEFLADTQYF.

CDR3 loop: CASSPLLRLAGNTGELFF. In DNA form, the CDR3 reads TGTGCCAGCAGCCCCCTACTACGACTAGCGGGGAACACCGGGGAGCTGTTTTTT. The genes are TRBV7-6 and TRBJ2-2, with TRBD2 identical over 10 bases. With V trimmed by 5 bases and J by 1 base, 10 bases remained unmatched. Germline CDR1 reads SGHVS; CDR2 reads FNYEAQ. This CDR3 has 18 amino acids.

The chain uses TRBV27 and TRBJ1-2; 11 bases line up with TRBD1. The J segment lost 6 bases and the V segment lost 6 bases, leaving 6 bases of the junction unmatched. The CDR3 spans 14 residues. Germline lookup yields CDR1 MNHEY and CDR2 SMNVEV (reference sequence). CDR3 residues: CASSPGQGGNGYTF. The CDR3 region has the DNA TGTGCCAGCAGCCCGGGACAGGGGGGGAATGGCTACACCTTC.

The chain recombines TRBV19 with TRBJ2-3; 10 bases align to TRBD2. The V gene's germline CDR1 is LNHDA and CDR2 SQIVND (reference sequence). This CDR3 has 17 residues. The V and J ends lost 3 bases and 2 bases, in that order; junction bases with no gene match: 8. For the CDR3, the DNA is TGTGCCAGTAGTATTCTAGCGGGAGTTTCGTACACAGATACGCAGTATTTT. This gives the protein CASSILAGVSYTDTQYF.

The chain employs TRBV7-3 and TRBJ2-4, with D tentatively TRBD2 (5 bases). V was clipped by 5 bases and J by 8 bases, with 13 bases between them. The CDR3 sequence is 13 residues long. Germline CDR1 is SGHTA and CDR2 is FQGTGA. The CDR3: CASSLEGADIQYF. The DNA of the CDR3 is TGTGCCAGCAGCCTCGAGGGAGCAGACATTCAGTACTTC.

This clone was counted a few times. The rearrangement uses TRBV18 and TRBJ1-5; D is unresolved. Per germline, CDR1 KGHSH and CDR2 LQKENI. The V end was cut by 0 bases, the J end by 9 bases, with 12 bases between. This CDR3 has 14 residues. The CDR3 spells CASSPPGREGPQHF. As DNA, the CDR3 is TGTGCCAGCTCACCACCGGGGAGGGAGGGGCCCCAGCATTTT.

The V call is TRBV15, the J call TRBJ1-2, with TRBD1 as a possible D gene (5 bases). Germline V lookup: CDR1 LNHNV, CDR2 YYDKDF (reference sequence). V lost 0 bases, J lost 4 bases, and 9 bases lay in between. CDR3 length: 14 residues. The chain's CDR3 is CATSRDGAGYGYTF. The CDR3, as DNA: TGTGCCACCAGCAGAGATGGGGCCGGCTATGGCTACACCTTC.

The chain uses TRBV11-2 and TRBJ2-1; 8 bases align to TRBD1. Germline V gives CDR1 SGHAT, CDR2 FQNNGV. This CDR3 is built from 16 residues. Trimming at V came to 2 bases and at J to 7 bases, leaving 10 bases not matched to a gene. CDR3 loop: CASSLRGTGFTNEQFF. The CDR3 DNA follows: TGTGCCAGCAGCTTAAGAGGGACAGGATTTACTAATGAGCAGTTCTTC.

This CDR3 is CASSPPGLVDIQYF. CDR3 DNA sequence: TGTGCCAGCTCACCCCCTGGACTAGTGGACATTCAGTACTTC. V is TRBV18 and J is TRBJ2-4; 7 bases map to TRBD2. With V trimmed by 3 bases and J by 8 bases, 7 bases remained unmatched. The germline V gene encodes CDR1 KGHSH and CDR2 LQKENI. The CDR3 covers 14 residues.

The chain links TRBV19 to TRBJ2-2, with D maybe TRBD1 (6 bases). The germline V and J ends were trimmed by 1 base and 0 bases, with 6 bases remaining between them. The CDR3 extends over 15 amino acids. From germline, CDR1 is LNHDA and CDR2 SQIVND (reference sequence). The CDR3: CASSIGQANTGELFF. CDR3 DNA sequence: TGTGCCAGTAGTATAGGACAGGCGAACACCGGGGAGCTGTTTTTT.

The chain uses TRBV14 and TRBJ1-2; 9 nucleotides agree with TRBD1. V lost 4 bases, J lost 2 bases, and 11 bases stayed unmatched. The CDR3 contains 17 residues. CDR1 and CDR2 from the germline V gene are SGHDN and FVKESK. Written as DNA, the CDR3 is TGTGCCAGCAGCCGGAAACCACTCGGGACAGGGAACTATGGCTACACCTTC. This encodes CASSRKPLGTGNYGYTF.

CDR3 bases: TGTGCCAGCAGGGAGCCCCAGGGGAAGGCTGGGGCCAACGTCCTGACTTTC. It specifies CASREPQGKAGANVLTF. This sequence joins TRBV5-4 and TRBJ2-6; a possible D gene is TRBD1 (6 bases). Germline V gives CDR1 SGHNT, CDR2 YYREEE (reference sequence). This CDR3 is 17 amino acids long. V was trimmed by 5 bases and J by 2 bases, leaving 17 bases between them. Looking up the rest from reference TRBV5-4 and TRBJ2-6 gives the full variable domain: ETGVTQSPTHLIKTRGQQVTLRCSSQSGHNTVSWYQQALGQGPQFIFQYYREEENGRGNFPPRFSGLQFPNYSSELNVNALELDDSALYLCASREPQGKAGANVLTFGAGSRLTVL.

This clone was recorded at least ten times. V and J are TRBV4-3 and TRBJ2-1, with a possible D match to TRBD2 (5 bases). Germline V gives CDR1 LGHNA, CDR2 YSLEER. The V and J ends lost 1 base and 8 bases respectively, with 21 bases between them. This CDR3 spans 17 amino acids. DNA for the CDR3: TGCGCCAGCAGCCAAGTGGAATCGCTAGCATCCACGGATGAGCAGTTCTTC. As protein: CASSQVESLASTDEQFF.

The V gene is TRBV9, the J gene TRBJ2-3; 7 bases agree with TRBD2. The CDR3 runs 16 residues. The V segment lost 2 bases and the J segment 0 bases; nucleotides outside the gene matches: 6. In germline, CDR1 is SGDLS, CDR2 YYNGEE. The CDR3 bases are TGTGCCAGCAGCGTGACGGGGGGAGGGAGCACAGATACGCAGTATTTT. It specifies CASSVTGGGSTDTQYF.